Described below is a single T cell receptor (beta chain) sequence and its context. Assay: immunoSEQ multiplex PCR; the TCRdb copy retains only in-frame clones and omits some. The sample includes approximately 150,000 clones, around nine tenths of them seen just once. The data derive from a study of T cell responses to AZD1222 COVID-19 vaccine. Trimming removed 2 bases at V and 3 bases at J, with 8 bases between. Per germline, CDR1 SGHDN and CDR2 FVKESK. The CDR3 runs to 15 residues. The TCR sequence derives from an adult in good health. The input for sequencing was peripheral blood, taken on day 0 of AZD1222 vaccination. V usage is TRBV14 and J usage is TRBJ1-6; D not certain. CDR3 in amino acids: CASSQLQVYNSPLHF. In nucleotides, the CDR3 is TGTGCCAGCAGCCAACTTCAGGTCTATAATTCACCCCTCCACTTT.